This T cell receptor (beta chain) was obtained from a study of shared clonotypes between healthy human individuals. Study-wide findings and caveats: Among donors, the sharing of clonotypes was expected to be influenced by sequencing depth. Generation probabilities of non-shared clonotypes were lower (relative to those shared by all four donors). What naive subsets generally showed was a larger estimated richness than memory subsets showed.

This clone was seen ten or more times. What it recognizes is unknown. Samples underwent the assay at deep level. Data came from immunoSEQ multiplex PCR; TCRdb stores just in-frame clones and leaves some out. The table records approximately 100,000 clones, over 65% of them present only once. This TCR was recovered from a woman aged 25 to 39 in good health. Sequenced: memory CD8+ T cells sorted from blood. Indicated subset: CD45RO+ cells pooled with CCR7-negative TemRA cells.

The CDR3 loop reads CASSEVLIVAGVSYEQYF. CDR3 nucleotide sequence: TGTGCCAGCAGTGAAGTTTTAATAGTTGCCGGGGTCTCCTACGAGCAGTACTTC. This chain links TRBV6-1 with TRBJ2-7, with D perhaps TRBD2 (5 bases). The V gene lost 1 base and the J gene lost 0 bases, with 19 bases spanning the gap. The germline V gene has CDR1 MNHNS and CDR2 SASEGT. The CDR3 contains 18 residues.